Listed below are T cell receptor beta chains from one sample, sequenced in a study of cytomegalovirus exposure and HLA in healthy donors. The protocol was immunoSEQ multiplex PCR, while the TCRdb copy is restricted to in-frame clones and leaves out a portion. The table has nearly 110,000 clones, 75% seen once; the top ten hold approximately 2.4%. Material: PBMCs. The receptors were sampled from a man aged 35-49 years in good health and CMV-seronegative. Both conserved end residues are part of each CDR3. D genes are given only for firm matches. Size tells how often a clone was seen (once, few, many) or the class of an expanded clone, and some rows leave it out.

j_gene | abundance | d_gene | v_gene | CDR3nt | CDR3aa
TRBJ2-1 | few | - | TRBV5-1 | TGCGCCAGCAGCTTGTCGGTACAGTCCTACAATGAGCAGTTCTTC | CASSLSVQSYNEQFF
TRBJ1-2 | few | TRBD1 | TRBV18 | TGTGCCAGCTCACAATCGACAGGGGGACTCTATGGCTACACCTTC | CASSQSTGGLYGYTF
TRBJ1-2 | few | - | TRBV6-1 | TGTGCCAGCAAACGTAGGGGATCGGACTATGGCTACACCTTC | CASKRRGSDYGYTF
TRBJ1-1 | - | TRBD1 | TRBV28 | TGTGCCAGCAGTCCAGCGACAGGGGGGAACACTGAAGCTTTCTTT | CASSPATGGNTEAFF
TRBJ2-1 | - | TRBD2 | TRBV5-1 | TGTGCCAGCAGCTTGGGAGGGAATGAGCAGTTCTTC | CASSLGGNEQFF
TRBJ1-2 | - | TRBD1 | TRBV6-5 | TGTGCCAGCAGTCCCCGACAGGGGGCCGGCTATGGCTACACCTTC | CASSPRQGAGYGYTF
TRBJ1-1 | - | TRBD1 | TRBV4-1 | TGCGCCAGCAGCCTTTCCCCGGACAGGGGTAAGACTGAAGCTTTCTTT | CASSLSPDRGKTEAFF
TRBJ1-1 | few | TRBD1 | TRBV10-3 | TGTGCCACCGGACAGGGCGTGAACACTGAAGCTTTCTTT | CATGQGVNTEAFF
TRBJ1-5 | - | TRBD1 | TRBV5-5 | TGTGCCAGCAGCGCGACAGGGTATCAGCCCCAGCATTTT | CASSATGYQPQHF
TRBJ2-1 | - | TRBD2 | TRBV14 | TGTGCCAGCAGCCACGGACTAGCGGGGGGGAATGAGCAGTTCTTC | CASSHGLAGGNEQFF
TRBJ1-3 | - | - | TRBV7-2 | TGTGCCAGCAGCCCAAGCCTATCTGGAAACACCATATATTTT | CASSPSLSGNTIYF
TRBJ2-7 | - | TRBD1 | TRBV28 | TGTGCCAGCAGTTATCCACAGGGGGCTAAGTACGAGCAGTACTTC | CASSYPQGAKYEQYF
TRBJ1-2 | few | - | TRBV9 | TGTGCCAGCAGCCCCCGCCCGGTTGGTAGGGGTGGCTATGGCTACACCTTC | CASSPRPVGRGGYGYTF
TRBJ1-1 | - | TRBD1 | TRBV19 | TGTGCCAGTAGTATCTTTACAGGGGGCCCTGAAGCTTTCTTT | CASSIFTGGPEAFF
TRBJ2-3 | - | - | TRBV6-5 | TGTGCCAGCAGACGGACAGTTAGCACAGATACGCAGTATTTT | CASRRTVSTDTQYF
TRBJ1-2 | - | - | TRBV2 | TGTGCCAGCAGTGACTCCCCAGGGGCCCGTAACTATGGCTACACCTTC | CASSDSPGARNYGYTF
TRBJ2-1 | - | TRBD2 | TRBV5-1 | TGCGCCAGCAGCTTGGCGCCTAGCGGGGGGGCCTACAATGAGCAGTTCTTC | CASSLAPSGGAYNEQFF
TRBJ2-5 | once | - | TRBV5-1 | TGCGCCAGCAGCTTCGGCGGGGGCCCCGAGGAGACCCAGTACTTC | CASSFGGGPEETQYF
TRBJ1-3 | - | TRBD1 | TRBV19 | TGTGCCAGTAGCCGACAGGGGGCTGGAAACACCATATATTTT | CASSRQGAGNTIYF
TRBJ1-6 | - | - | TRBV7-3 | TGTGCCAGCAGCTTAACGCCGGGTAATTCACCCCTCCACTTT | CASSLTPGNSPLHF
TRBJ1-1 | - | - | TRBV7-9 | TGTGCCAGCAGCTTTGGGCAGACGAACACTGAAGCTTCCTTT | CASSFGQTNTEASF
TRBJ1-4 | - | - | TRBV19 | TGTGCCAGTAGCGACAGATTTAATGAAAAACTGTTTTTT | CASSDRFNEKLFF
TRBJ1-6 | - | - | TRBV6-6 | TGTGCCAGCAGCCAGACCGGGGGGACCAATTCACCCCTCCACTTT | CASSQTGGTNSPLHF
TRBJ1-4 | - | - | TRBV7-9 | TGTGCCAGCAGCTTTATGGAAAAACTGTTTTTT | CASSFMEKLFF
TRBJ1-2 | - | - | TRBV11-2 | TGTGCCAGCAGCTTAACGAGCGGGGGGCACTATGGCTACACCTTC | CASSLTSGGHYGYTF
TRBJ2-2 | - | - | TRBV27 | TGTGCCAGCAGTTTATCGCAGGGGTTTACCGGGGAGCTGTTTTTT | CASSLSQGFTGELFF
TRBJ2-6 | - | - | TRBV6-4 | TGTGCCAGCAGTGACCAGGGGACTGGGGCCAACGTCCTGACTTTC | CASSDQGTGANVLTF